The 10 T cell receptor beta chains below were found in one sample sequenced in a study of response to subunit inactivated influenza vaccine. TCRdb re-derived calls from the RT-PCR reads in MiXCR, one entry per CDR3 protein. The sample yields around 250,000 distinct CDR3 sequences, 9.5% to 15% seen once. The sequences come from non-naive T cells sorted from PBMCs, collected 14 days before vaccination. All receptors come from a man aged 45 to 65 who received an inactivated influenza vaccine.

This clonotype appeared many times. The chain has TRBV2 and TRBJ2-7; 12 bases line up with TRBD1. After removal of 6 bases from V and 7 bases from J, the junction contained 10 bases not matched to a gene. Germline V CDR1 and CDR2: SNHLY, FYNNEI. There are 15 residues in the CDR3. The CDR3 is CASRAPGQGAGEQYF. In nucleotides, the CDR3 is TGTGCCAGCAGGGCGCCGGGACAGGGGGCGGGTGAGCAGTACTTC.

Concerning this clonotype itself: No conserved phenylalanine or tryptophan ends this CDR3, so it is likely a read error. V is TRBV5-1 and J is TRBJ2-5; D gene unclear. This CDR3 region has 11 residues. Germline V gene data show CDR1 as SGHRS and CDR2 as YFSETQ. The V and J ends lost 3 bases and 2 bases respectively, with 2 bases between them. CDR3 nucleotide sequence: TGCGCCAGCAGCTCTCAAGAGACCCAGTACCTC. It is translated as CASSSQETQYL.

The table lists this clonotype with a few counts. The chain recombines TRBV12-3 or TRBV12-4 with TRBJ1-2; the D is unclear. With 6 bases removed from V and 7 bases from J, the gap between germline ends came to 9 bases. This CDR3 has 11 residues. This CDR3 is CASSDFGGYTF. In nucleotides, the CDR3 is TGTGCCAGCAGCGATTTCGGTGGCTACACCTTC.

This clonotype was seen repeatedly, ten times or more. V gene TRBV6-5 combines with J gene TRBJ1-2; tentatively, D is TRBD1 (6 bases). Trimming took off 3 bases at V and 2 bases at J, with 10 bases between the two ends. Germline V gives CDR1 MNHEY, CDR2 SVGAGI. The CDR3 totals 14 residues. This chain's CDR3 is CASSYDRMNYGYTF. The CDR3 nucleotides are TGTGCCAGCAGTTATGACAGGATGAACTATGGCTACACCTTC.

The chain links TRBV6-2 or TRBV6-3 to TRBJ1-2, with D unclear. Trimming cost V 5 bases and J 5 bases, with 12 bases left between them. CDR1 and CDR2 (germline): MNHEY, SVGEGT. This CDR3 region has 13 residues. The CDR3 DNA sequence: TGTGCCAGCAGTGATCGGATGTTTTATGGCTACACCTTC. This sequence encodes CASSDRMFYGYTF.

This clonotype was counted between two and nine times. The chain has TRBV6-5 and TRBJ2-7; maybe TRBD1 (5 bases). Germline loops: CDR1 MNHEY, CDR2 SVGAGI. This CDR3 contains 12 residues. Trimming took off 8 bases at V and 2 bases at J, with 10 bases between the two ends. CDR3 sequence reads: CASSTGPYEQYF. For the CDR3, the DNA is TGTGCCAGCTCCACAGGCCCCTACGAGCAGTACTTC.

The chain links TRBV5-1 to TRBJ2-7; D perhaps matches TRBD2 (5 bases). Trimming took off 4 bases at V and 3 bases at J, with 17 bases between the two ends. This CDR3 spans 15 amino acids. CDR1 is SGHRS, CDR2 YFSETQ, per germline. CDR3 nucleotides: TGCGCCAGCAGCCCGCGGGTAGCACAAATCTACGAGCAGTACTTC. The encoded protein is CASSPRVAQIYEQYF.

This chain uses TRBV5-1 with TRBJ2-5, with 7 bases matching TRBD1. The CDR3 runs 17 residues. With V trimmed by 0 bases and J by 5 bases, 13 bases remained unmatched. Germline V CDR1 and CDR2: SGHRS, YFSETQ. CDR3 amino acids: CASSLGPRQGMGETQYF. As DNA, the CDR3 is TGCGCCAGCAGCTTGGGCCCTCGACAGGGAATGGGTGAGACCCAGTACTTC. Looking up the rest from reference TRBV5-1 and TRBJ2-5 gives the full variable domain: KAGVTQTPRYLIKTRGQQVTLSCSPISGHRSVSWYQQTPGQGLQFLFEYFSETQRNKGNFPGRFSGRQFSNSRSEMNVSTLELGDSALYLCASSLGPRQGMGETQYFGPGTRLLVL.

The chain uses TRBV6-5 and TRBJ2-7, with a possible D match to TRBD1 (6 bases). V lost 5 bases, J lost 0 bases, and 20 bases lay in between. The CDR3 is 17 amino acids. Germline V gives CDR1 MNHEY, CDR2 SVGAGI. The CDR3 here is CASSQQTLPGHSYEQYF. CDR3 DNA: TGTGCCAGCAGTCAACAAACCCTTCCGGGACACTCCTACGAGCAGTACTTC.

The chain is built from TRBV9 and TRBJ2-1; TRBD1 agrees at 8 bases. The trim removed 2 bases at V and 6 bases at J, leaving 4 bases unmatched. This CDR3 contains 14 residues. Germline lookup yields CDR1 SGDLS and CDR2 YYNGEE. The CDR3 sequence: CASSVMTGVNEQFF. The CDR3 DNA reads TGTGCCAGCAGCGTGATGACAGGGGTCAATGAGCAGTTCTTC.